These 30 T cell receptor beta chains were sequenced from one sample in a study of blood T cells in healthy people across ages. The use of a sample-barcoded 5' primer and a J-beta primer mix characterized a second PCR of roughly 6 to 11 cycles. TCRdb processed the 5' RACE reads anew with MiXCR; each CDR3 protein has one entry. The table includes over a million distinct CDR3 sequences, around 40% detected once. Sequencing used blood. These receptor sequences come from a woman between 18 and 30 years old in good health.

This clonotype was observed a handful of times. This may be a read error: a much more frequent sequence differs by one nucleotide. The rearrangement links TRBV12-3 or TRBV12-4 to TRBJ1-6; no definite D call. This CDR3 is 16 amino acids long. CDR3 DNA: TGTGCCAGCAGTTTAAGGCTTAGGACCAGCAGATCACCCCCCCACTTT. Protein product: CASSLRLRTSRSPPHF.

This chain links TRBV6-5 with TRBJ1-1; D is perhaps TRBD1 (6 bases). The CDR3 has 15 residues. V was pared by 5 bases and J by 5 bases, with 18 bases between. Germline CDR1 MNHEY, CDR2 SVGAGI. This CDR3 reads CASSPTGVGTTEAFF. CDR3 sequence (DNA): TGTGCCAGCAGTCCGACGGGGGTAGGGACAACTGAAGCTTTCTTT.

V gene TRBV9 combines with J gene TRBJ1-4; 7 bases fit TRBD1. The CDR3 consists of 14 residues. The V and J ends lost 3 bases and 6 bases, in that order; junction bases with no gene match: 5. Germline V gives CDR1 SGDLS, CDR2 YYNGEE. CDR3 in DNA: TGTGCCAGCAGCGGGGACAGCTCCGATGAAAAACTGTTTTTT. This encodes CASSGDSSDEKLFF. Using reference TRBV9 and TRBJ1-4 for the parts outside the CDR3, the full variable domain is DSGVTQTPKHLITATGQRVTLRCSPRSGDLSVYWYQQSLDQGLQFLIQYYNGEERAKGNILERFSAQQFPDLHSELNLSSLELGDSALYFCASSGDSSDEKLFFGSGTQLSVL.

This clonotype was counted between two and nine times. The chain is built from TRBV5-1 and TRBJ2-1; D tentatively fits TRBD1 or TRBD2 (5 bases each). This CDR3 is built from 15 residues. Trimming took off 4 bases at V and 8 bases at J, with 19 bases between the two ends. CDR1 and CDR2 from the germline V gene are SGHRS and YFSETQ. The CDR3 is CASSRDGHLGDEQFF. For the CDR3, the DNA is TGCGCCAGCAGCCGGGACGGACACCTAGGGGATGAGCAGTTCTTC.

This chain joins TRBV7-2 and TRBJ2-3; tentative D call: TRBD2 (6 bases). Deletions cut 1 base from V and 2 bases from J, with 16 bases between. The CDR3 runs to 17 residues. Looked up from germline, CDR1 is SGHTA and CDR2 is FQGNSA. In DNA form, the CDR3 reads TGTGCCAGCAGCTTAGATCGTGCCGGGGGAACCACAGATACGCAGTATTTT. Its translation is CASSLDRAGGTTDTQYF.

The V and J genes are TRBV20-1 and TRBJ1-2; a possible D gene is TRBD1 (6 bases). CDR1 and CDR2 (germline): DFQATT, SNEGSKA (reference sequence). Trimming cost V 0 bases and J 4 bases, with 9 bases left between them. There are 13 residues in the CDR3. CDR3 protein: CSAREEGGYGYTF. The CDR3 coding sequence is TGCAGTGCTAGAGAGGAGGGGGGCTATGGCTACACCTTC.

This clonotype was seen more than once but under ten times. J is TRBJ2-5 and V is TRBV6-6; 8 nucleotides agree with TRBD2. The CDR3 consists of 16 residues. V lost 7 bases and J lost 4; bases outside the gene matches: 14. Germline V gene sequence: CDR1 MNHNY, CDR2 SVGAGI (reference sequence). The DNA of the CDR3 is TGTGCCAGCACCGGGGGGGCGATAGGGGGTTCAGAGACCCAGTACTTC. It yields the protein CASTGGAIGGSETQYF.

This clonotype was counted only a few times. This chain links TRBV27 with TRBJ2-1; D remains ambiguous. The V gene lost 2 bases and the J gene lost 8 bases, with 10 bases spanning the gap. The germline V gene has CDR1 MNHEY and CDR2 SMNVEV (reference sequence). The CDR3 contains 13 residues. CDR3 amino acids: CASSLIGRDEQFF. In DNA form, the CDR3 reads TGTGCCAGCAGTTTAATTGGTCGTGATGAGCAGTTCTTC.

The CDR3 protein is CSVPGGEAFF. In nucleotides, the CDR3 is TGCAGCGTTCCGGGTGGGGAAGCTTTCTTT. The genes are TRBV29-1 and TRBJ1-1, with D unclear. Germline CDR1 and CDR2: SQVTM and ANQGSEA. CDR3 size: 10 residues. Deletions cut 5 bases from V and 8 bases from J, with 9 bases between.

This sequence joins TRBV12-3 or TRBV12-4 and TRBJ2-3; D is possibly TRBD2 (5 bases). With 6 bases removed from V and 4 bases from J, the gap between germline ends came to 14 bases. CDR3 length: 14 residues. CDR3 residues: CASRTGVGADTQYF. In DNA form, the CDR3 reads TGTGCCAGCAGAACCGGGGTGGGAGCAGATACGCAGTATTTT.

In this sample, this clonotype turned up a few times. V and J are TRBV12-3 or TRBV12-4 and TRBJ2-3, with TRBD2 as a possible D gene (5 bases). Trimming took 2 bases from V and 1 from J, leaving 10 bases between them. This CDR3 is built from 15 residues. CDR3 protein: CASSLPGSGTDTQYF. The CDR3 DNA reads as TGTGCCAGCAGTTTACCGGGGTCGGGCACAGATACGCAGTATTTT.

This clonotype was recorded a few times. V and J are TRBV4-3 and TRBJ1-6; TRBD1 agrees at 7 bases. Germline-derived CDR1 and CDR2 are LGHNA and YSLEER. The ends lost 6 bases at V and 9 bases at J; junction bases unmatched: 8. The CDR3 consists of 14 residues. In DNA form, the CDR3 reads TGCGCCAGCAGTCCCGGGACAGAGTCTTCACCCCTCCACTTT. It codes for CASSPGTESSPLHF.

This clonotype was counted between two and nine times. The V and J genes are TRBV29-1 and TRBJ2-7; 9 bases agree with TRBD1. CDR1 SQVTM and CDR2 ANQGSEA come from the germline V gene. The CDR3 spans 14 residues. The junction had 6 bases not matched to a gene; V was cut back by 0 bases and J by 6 bases. The CDR3 nucleotides read TGCAGCGTTGAAGATGGGACAGGGAGTCTCGAGCAGTACTTC. This translates into CSVEDGTGSLEQYF.

The rearrangement uses TRBV7-2 and TRBJ2-1; D is perhaps TRBD1 (8 bases). CDR3 size: 13 residues. The V gene's germline CDR1 is SGHTA and CDR2 FQGNSA. V lost 6 bases, J lost 10 bases, and 16 bases lay in between. CDR3 sequence (DNA): TGTGCCAGCAGTGCCGGGGGGACAGGAGAGCAGTTCTTC. Protein product: CASSAGGTGEQFF.

Turning to this clonotype: The junction shows a germline mismatch at one end, possibly a read error. This sequence joins TRBV2 and TRBJ2-3, with D tentatively TRBD2 (5 bases). Germline V gives CDR1 SNHLY, CDR2 FYNNEI. The CDR3 consists of 14 residues. CDR3 DNA: TGTGCCAGCAAGACCAGCGGCCTCGCAGATACGCGGTATTTT. Translation: CASKTSGLADTRYF.

With respect to this clonotype: A read error may account for a junction end that differs from germline. The chain joins TRBV10-3 to TRBJ1-5; D uncertain. CDR3 size: 16 residues. CDR1 ENHRY and CDR2 SYGVKD come from the germline V gene. CDR3 in amino acids: CAISESRGGRNQPQHF. Here the CDR3 DNA reads TGTGCCATCAGTGAGTCTCGGGGAGGCCGCAACCAGCCCCAGCATTTT.

In this sample, this clonotype turned up a few times. The chain employs TRBV6-2 or TRBV6-3 and TRBJ2-7; 8 nucleotides agree with TRBD2. The CDR3 spans 14 residues. The V gene's germline CDR1 is MNHEY and CDR2 SVGEGT. V lost 6 bases and J lost 12; bases outside the gene matches: 16. In DNA, the CDR3 is TGTGCCAGCAGACAACTAGCGGTCTACGAGCGTTGGTACTTC. Translated, it gives CASRQLAVYERWYF.

The genes are TRBV5-1 and TRBJ1-1; 10 nucleotides agree with TRBD1. Unmatched junction bases numbered 7, after V lost 4 bases and J lost 7 bases. CDR3 length: 14 amino acids. Germline V gene lookup returns CDR1 SGHRS and CDR2 YFSETQ. The CDR3 DNA reads TGCGCCAGCAGCCCCGGGACAGGGGTAGGTGAAGCTTTCTTT. Translated, it gives CASSPGTGVGEAFF.

The chain links TRBV12-3 or TRBV12-4 to TRBJ2-5; the match to TRBD2 covers 8 bases. After removal of 9 bases from V and 5 bases from J, the junction contained 8 bases not matched to a gene. The CDR3 spans 13 residues. Here the CDR3 DNA reads TGTGCCAGTCGGGGGGGCCGGTGGGAGACCCAGTACTTC. Protein: CASRGGRWETQYF.

The table lists this clonotype with a few counts. This chain connects TRBV12-3 or TRBV12-4 to TRBJ2-3; TRBD2 matches at 12 bases. CDR3 length equals 16 residues. V was clipped by 6 bases and J by 5 bases; unmatched bases: 9. The CDR3 coding sequence is TGTGCCAGCAGCTCGACTAGCGGGGGCCCTATAGATACGCAGTATTTT. This encodes CASSSTSGGPIDTQYF.

This clonotype came up a few times. The chain employs TRBV7-2 and TRBJ2-3; maybe TRBD2 (5 bases). The V end was cut by 5 bases, the J end by 4 bases, with 16 bases between. This CDR3 region has 15 residues. Germline lookup yields CDR1 SGHTA and CDR2 FQGNSA. This chain's CDR3 is CASSPEGLAPDTQYF. DNA of the CDR3: TGTGCCAGCAGCCCGGAAGGACTGGCCCCAGATACGCAGTATTTT. The variable domain in full, completed from reference TRBV7-2 and TRBJ2-3, reads GAGVSQSPSNKVTEKGKDVELRCDPISGHTALYWYRQSLGQGLEFLIYFQGNSAPDKSGLPSDRFSAERTGGSVSTLTIQRTQQEDSAVYLCASSPEGLAPDTQYFGPGTRLTVL.

This clonotype was seen a few times. The rearrangement links TRBV18 to TRBJ2-7; D gene unclear. This CDR3 contains 13 residues. The V and J ends lost 3 bases and 2 bases respectively, with 8 bases between them. Germline V gives CDR1 KGHSH, CDR2 LQKENI. CDR3 sequence reads: CASSPDWTYEQYF. In nucleotides, the CDR3 is TGTGCCAGCTCACCTGATTGGACCTACGAGCAGTACTTC.

This chain links TRBV29-1 with TRBJ1-1; D ambiguous. The CDR3 runs to 13 residues. Trimming shortened V by 4 bases and J by 3 bases, and 12 bases separated the two germline ends. Germline loops: CDR1 SQVTM, CDR2 ANQGSEA. As DNA, the CDR3 is TGCAGCGTTGCCCCCATGCGGGACACTGAAGCTTTCTTT. Its protein product is CSVAPMRDTEAFF.

The sample holds many counts of this clonotype. The rearrangement uses TRBV12-3 or TRBV12-4 and TRBJ1-1; no firm D call. V was pared by 3 bases and J by 3 bases, with 11 bases between. The CDR3 is 14 residues long. CDR3 sequence (DNA): TGTGCCAGCAGTTTTCGGGGAGGAGACACTGAAGCTTTCTTT. Its protein product is CASSFRGGDTEAFF.

This clonotype has just a few counts. The rearrangement links TRBV6-5 to TRBJ2-3; no firm D call. The V and J ends lost 5 bases and 8 bases respectively, with 14 bases between them. The germline gives CDR1 MNHEY, CDR2 SVGAGI. This CDR3 spans 13 amino acids. CDR3 amino acids: CASSPSLRGTQYF. DNA for the CDR3: TGTGCCAGCAGTCCCTCTCTGCGCGGTACGCAGTATTTT.

The chain joins TRBV30 to TRBJ1-2; no reliable D call. This CDR3 has 13 residues. The germline gives CDR1 GTSNPN, CDR2 SVGIG (reference sequence). With 7 bases removed from V and 4 bases from J, the gap between germline ends came to 16 bases. DNA of the CDR3: TGTGCCTCCGAGCCAGACTCGATCTATGGCTACACCTTC. Translated, it gives CASEPDSIYGYTF.

This chain joins TRBV2 and TRBJ2-4, with TRBD2 identical over 11 bases. Looked up from germline, CDR1 is SNHLY and CDR2 is FYNNEI. The CDR3 runs 16 residues. J was trimmed by 3 bases and V by 7 bases; bases with no gene match: 8. In nucleotides, the CDR3 is TGTGCCAGCAACGCCGCGACTAGCGGGGACAAAAACATTCAGTACTTC. This sequence encodes CASNAATSGDKNIQYF.

This clonotype occurred a few times. J is TRBJ2-3 and V is TRBV7-2; 11 nucleotides align to TRBD2. The CDR3 is 16 amino acids. In germline, CDR1 is SGHTA, CDR2 FQGNSA. The ends lost 4 bases at V and 2 bases at J; junction bases unmatched: 5. In nucleotides, the CDR3 is TGTGCCAGCAGCTCAAGGACTAGCGGGCCCACAGATACGCAGTATTTT. It yields the protein CASSSRTSGPTDTQYF.

The V call is TRBV20-1, the J call TRBJ2-4; D uncertain. The CDR3 is 13 amino acids. V shed 5 bases and J shed 0 bases, with 8 bases lying between them. Germline assignment: CDR1 DFQATT and CDR2 SNEGSKA (reference sequence). CDR3: CSAARLAKNIQYF. DNA of the CDR3: TGCAGTGCTGCCCGTCTAGCCAAAAACATTCAGTACTTC.

This clonotype was seen many times. At one boundary the junction diverges from the germline segment, which might be a read error. The chain joins TRBV7-2 to TRBJ1-2; 7 bases are a match to TRBD1. The V gene's germline CDR1 is SGHTA and CDR2 FQGNSA. The CDR3 contains 13 residues. CDR3 in DNA: TGTGCCAGCAGTTTAGCCCAGGGGGACGGCTACACCTTC. Its protein is CASSLAQGDGYTF.